The T cell receptor (beta chain) under discussion was sequenced for a study of shared clonotypes between healthy human individuals. Naive CD8 cells, CD45RO-negative and positively selected for CCR7, excluded terminally differentiated effector memory CD45RA+ cells. Germline V CDR1 and CDR2: LNHDA, SQIVND (reference sequence). The ends were cut back, 0 bases at V and 0 bases at J, with 6 bases in the middle. This CDR3 has 15 residues. TCRdb's table, derived via immunoSEQ multiplex PCR, lists solely in-frame clones and lacks some. The sample includes hundreds of thousands of clones, about 91% of them seen just once. This clone has just one count. The same CDR3 is also encoded by other DNA sequences in this sample.

The TCR sequence derives from a man younger than 45 in good health. V and J are TRBV19 and TRBJ2-1; D remains ambiguous. Input material: naive CD8+ T cells sorted from blood. CDR3 DNA: TGTGCCAGTAGTATAGACGGAAGCTCCTACAATGAGCAGTTCTTC. Its translation: CASSIDGSSYNEQFF.